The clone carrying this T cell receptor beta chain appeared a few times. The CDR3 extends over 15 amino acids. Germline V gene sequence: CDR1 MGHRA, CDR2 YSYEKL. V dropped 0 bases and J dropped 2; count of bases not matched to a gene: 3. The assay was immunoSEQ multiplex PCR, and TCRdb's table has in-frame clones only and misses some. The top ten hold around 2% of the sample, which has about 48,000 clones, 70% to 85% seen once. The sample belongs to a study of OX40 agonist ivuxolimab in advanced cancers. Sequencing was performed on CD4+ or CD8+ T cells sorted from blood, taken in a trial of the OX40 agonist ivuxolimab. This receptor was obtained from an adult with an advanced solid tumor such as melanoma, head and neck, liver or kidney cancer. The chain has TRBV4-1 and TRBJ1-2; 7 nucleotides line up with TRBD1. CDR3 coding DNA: TGCGCCAGCAGCCAAGATGAGACAGGGAACTATGGCTACACCTTC. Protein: CASSQDETGNYGYTF.